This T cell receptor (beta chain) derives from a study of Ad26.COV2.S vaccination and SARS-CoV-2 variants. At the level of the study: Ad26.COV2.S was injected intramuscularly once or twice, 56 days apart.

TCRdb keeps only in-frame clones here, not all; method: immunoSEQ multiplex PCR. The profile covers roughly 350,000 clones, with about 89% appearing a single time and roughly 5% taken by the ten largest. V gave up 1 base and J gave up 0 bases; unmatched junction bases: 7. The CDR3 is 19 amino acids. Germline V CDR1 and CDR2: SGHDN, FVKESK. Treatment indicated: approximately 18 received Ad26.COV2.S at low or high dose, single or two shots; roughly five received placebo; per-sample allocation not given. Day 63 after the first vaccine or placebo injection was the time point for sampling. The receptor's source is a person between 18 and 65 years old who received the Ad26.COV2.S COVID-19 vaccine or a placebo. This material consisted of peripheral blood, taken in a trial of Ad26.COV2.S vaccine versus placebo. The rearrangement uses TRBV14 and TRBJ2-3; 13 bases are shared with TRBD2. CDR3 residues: CASSQGGTSGERSTDTQYF. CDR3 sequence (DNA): TGTGCCAGCAGCCAAGGAGGGACTAGCGGGGAGCGGAGCACAGATACGCAGTATTTT. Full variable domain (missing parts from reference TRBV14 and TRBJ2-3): EAGVTQFPSHSVIEKGQTVTLRCDPISGHDNLYWYRRVMGKEIKFLLHFVKESKQDESGMPNNRFLAERTGGTYSTLKVQPAELEDSGVYFCASSQGGTSGERSTDTQYFGPGTRLTVL.